This T cell receptor (beta chain) was identified during a study of CD8+CD57+ T cells in acquired aplastic anemia. Across the study: Isolated CD4+ and CD8+ cells, once sorted, yielded DNA averaging around 2.9 ug. There were approximately 9.9 million reads, on average, for CD4+ cells from healthy donors. General study findings and limits: Some 28 CD8+ CDR3 sequences occurred in both the patients and the controls.

V trimming: 2 bases; J trimming: 4 bases; junction bases outside the gene matches: 4. The CDR3 is 14 residues long. Germline CDR1 reads SGHTA; CDR2 reads FQGNSA. Genomic DNA templated the TCR beta VDJ and CDR3 profiling. TCRdb re-called the reads with MiXCR, one entry per CDR3 protein. The data hold fewer than 200,000 distinct CDR3 sequences, with about 48% observed a single time. This clonotype was observed at least ten times. Its specificity is unknown. The chain employs TRBV7-2 and TRBJ2-5, with 7 bases lining up with TRBD1. Material: sorted CD4+, CD8+, or CD8+CD57+ T cells (not recorded which) from PBMCs. This receptor was obtained from a human donor in good health. CDR3 loop: CASSLTRQGETQYF. The CDR3, as DNA: TGTGCCAGCAGCTTAACCCGACAGGGAGAGACCCAGTACTTC.